Listed below are T cell receptor beta chains from one sample, sequenced in a study of radiotherapy plus CTLA-4 blockade in lung cancer. Profiling relied on immunoSEQ multiplex PCR, and the TCRdb table lists in-frame clones only, not all of them. The top ten clones hold 4% to 6% of a sample with 75,000 to 100,000 clones, around 90% of them seen once. The sample here was peripheral blood, taken from a patient treated with radiotherapy plus ipilimumab. All receptors derive from a human donor with non-small cell lung cancer that progressed on radiotherapy plus ipilimumab. The CDR3 runs from the conserved cysteine through the conserved F or W. Fields, in order: J gene, V gene, CDR3 protein.

J gene: TRBJ1-1; V gene: TRBV19; CDR3 protein: CASSIDRRALDTEAFF
J gene: TRBJ2-5; V gene: TRBV5-1; CDR3 protein: CASSDRDETQYF
J gene: TRBJ1-2; V gene: TRBV5-1; CDR3 protein: CASSFRDRNGYTF
J gene: TRBJ2-2; V gene: TRBV29-1; CDR3 protein: CSVDQQGTGELFF
J gene: TRBJ1-5; V gene: TRBV18; CDR3 protein: CASSERTGGNQPQHF
J gene: TRBJ2-1; V gene: TRBV30; CDR3 protein: CAWSTVYNEQFF
J gene: TRBJ2-1; V gene: TRBV29-1; CDR3 protein: CSVGVRSLDNEQFF
J gene: TRBJ2-3; V gene: TRBV6-6; CDR3 protein: CASSPHREGPDTQYF
J gene: TRBJ1-2; V gene: TRBV5-1; CDR3 protein: CASSLGNRYGYTF
J gene: TRBJ2-7; V gene: TRBV7-3; CDR3 protein: CASSLGSGSSYEQYF
J gene: TRBJ1-2; V gene: TRBV30; CDR3 protein: CAWSPPGTGYGRGYTF
J gene: TRBJ2-7; V gene: TRBV5-6; CDR3 protein: CASSLMGLAGVKGLQYF